The TCR beta chain under discussion was sequenced for a study of OX40 agonist ivuxolimab in advanced cancers. To note about this clone: Its antigen is undetermined.

Findings and caveats of the study: At doses 0.1 to 3.0 mg/kg, CD4+ and CD8+ clones expanded.

Libraries were prepared by immunoSEQ multiplex PCR; TCRdb keeps only in-frame clonotypes and omits some of them. Counted here are 23,000 or so clones, approximately 91% occurring once; the ten biggest clones make up about 34%. The germline gives CDR1 SEHNR, CDR2 FQNEAQ (reference sequence). CDR3 length equals 12 residues. V was pared by 5 bases and J by 3 bases, with 8 bases between. The TCR comes from an adult with an advanced solid tumor such as melanoma, head and neck, liver or kidney cancer. Here the sequenced sample was CD4+ or CD8+ T cells sorted from blood, taken in a trial of the OX40 agonist ivuxolimab. The J gene is TRBJ2-7, the V gene TRBV7-9, with D possibly TRBD2 on 5 matching bases. The CDR3 here is CASSLGSYEQYF. CDR3 DNA sequence: TGTGCCAGCAGCCTAGGGAGCTACGAGCAGTACTTC.